This T cell receptor (beta chain) is from a study of T cells expressing NK-cell markers. Study background: Within the sequenced cohort of eight donors, seven exhibited HCMV seropositivity and one was seronegative. Points from the study as a whole: The CD3+CD56-NKG2C+ fraction of a few donors was also led by these clonotypes. Questions lingered over whether expanded NKG2C+ T cell clones were HCMV-specific.

On this clonotype: Its antigen is not identified.

5'RACE template switching with UMIs produced the TCR beta cDNA. TCRdb re-called the 5' RACE reads and catalogs CDR3 proteins one per entry, DNA excluded. Recorded for this sample: roughly 350,000 distinct CDR3 sequences. The CDR3 length is 14 residues. Germline CDR1 SGHTA, CDR2 FQGTGA. This sequence originates from a man aged 18 to 69 in good health. Material for sequencing was blood T cells: a sorted CD56 or NKG2C T cell subset, CD4+ or CD8+ T cells, or bulk PBMC T cells (not recorded which). This chain joins TRBV7-3 and TRBJ2-5; TCRdb's D call, TRBD2, is unchecked because there is no DNA. CDR3 sequence: CASSPLGTGSPQYF.